The 32 T cell receptor beta chains presented below share a single source sample, sequenced in a study of cytomegalovirus exposure and HLA in healthy donors. 60 Vbeta and 13 Jbeta primers were used in PCR. The method was immunoSEQ multiplex PCR; TCRdb's version includes in-frame clones alone and lacks a portion of them. The sample contains around 67,000 clones, more than 75% of which appear only once. Sequenced material: PBMCs. Every receptor here comes from a man aged 18-30 years in good health and CMV-seropositive.

The chain couples TRBV5-4 to TRBJ2-4, with D possibly being TRBD2 (5 bases). The CDR3 runs to 16 residues. Trimming stripped 4 bases from V and 7 bases from J, with 21 bases between. Germline V CDR1 and CDR2: SGHNT, YYREEE (reference sequence). The CDR3 coding sequence is TGTGCCAGCAGCCCGGTAGGGTTTGGGAGTGAGAACATTCAGTACTTC. Its translation is CASSPVGFGSENIQYF. The full variable domain, rest sourced from reference TRBV5-4 and TRBJ2-4, is ETGVTQSPTHLIKTRGQQVTLRCSSQSGHNTVSWYQQALGQGPQFIFQYYREEENGRGNFPPRFSGLQFPNYSSELNVNALELDDSALYLCASSPVGFGSENIQYFGAGTRLSVL.

The chain combines TRBV5-4 with TRBJ1-1; 7 nucleotides align to TRBD1. Germline V gene data show CDR1 as SGHNT and CDR2 as YYREEE (reference sequence). The CDR3 contains 13 residues. Unmatched junction bases numbered 3, after V lost 4 bases and J lost 3 bases. CDR3 in amino acids: CASSTGQDTEAFF. In nucleotides, the CDR3 is TGTGCCAGCAGCACCGGACAGGACACTGAAGCTTTCTTT.

The rearrangement uses TRBV6-5 and TRBJ2-7; 15 bases map to TRBD2. The V and J ends lost 6 bases and 4 bases, in that order; junction bases with no gene match: 4. This CDR3 region has 15 residues. CDR1 and CDR2 (germline): MNHEY, SVGAGI. CDR3 sequence: CASRSGTSGRYEQYF. The CDR3 coding sequence is TGTGCCAGCAGAAGCGGGACTAGCGGGAGGTACGAGCAGTACTTC.

The gene calls are TRBV30 and TRBJ1-2, with 7 positions matching TRBD1. The germline V gene encodes CDR1 GTSNPN and CDR2 SVGIG (reference sequence). V shed 4 bases and J 4 bases; nucleotides not matched to a gene: 6. CDR3 length: 13 amino acids. The CDR3 spells CAWNPDRFYGYTF. The CDR3 DNA is TGTGCCTGGAACCCGGACAGGTTCTATGGCTACACCTTC. Using reference TRBV30 and TRBJ1-2 for the parts outside the CDR3, the full variable domain is SQTIHQWPATLVQPVGSPLSLECTVEGTSNPNLYWYRQAAGRGLQLLFYSVGIGQISSEVPQNLSASRPQDRQFILSSKKLLLSDSGFYLCAWNPDRFYGYTFGSGTRLTVV.

This clone appeared a single time. The chain combines TRBV5-6 with TRBJ2-7, with D unclear. The CDR3 covers 12 residues. Germline CDR1 is SGHDT and CDR2 is YYEEEE. V was shortened by 2 bases and J by 6 bases, with 9 bases between the two germline ends. In DNA form, the CDR3 reads TGTGCCAGCAGCTTCGGAAGGAGCGAGCAGTACTTC. Amino acid sequence: CASSFGRSEQYF. Using reference TRBV5-6 and TRBJ2-7 for the parts outside the CDR3, the full variable domain is DAGVTQSPTHLIKTRGQQVTLRCSPKSGHDTVSWYQQALGQGPQFIFQYYEEEERQRGNFPDRFSGHQFPNYSSELNVNALLLGDSALYLCASSFGRSEQYFGPGTRLTVT.

The count of this clone is one. The CDR3 DNA reads TGTGCCAGCAGCTTGACCGGGACATACGGCTACACCTTC. Its translation: CASSLTGTYGYTF. This chain uses TRBV13 with TRBJ1-2, with D perhaps matching TRBD1 (6 bases). Trimming removed 3 bases at V and 8 bases at J, with 13 bases between. Germline CDR1 and CDR2: PRHDT and FYEKMQ (reference sequence). This CDR3 has 13 residues.

The rearrangement links TRBV6-6 to TRBJ2-7, with 7 bases lining up with TRBD1. Looked up from germline, CDR1 is MNHNY and CDR2 is SVGAGI (reference sequence). The CDR3 is 15 residues long. V lost 2 bases and J lost 1; bases outside the gene matches: 5. The CDR3 here is CASSYQQGVSYEQYF. The DNA for the CDR3 is TGTGCCAGCAGTTACCAGCAGGGGGTATCCTACGAGCAGTACTTC.

This chain links TRBV25-1 with TRBJ2-5, with 7 bases identical to TRBD1. The CDR3 spans 14 residues. Germline V gene data show CDR1 as MGHDK and CDR2 as SYGVNS. V lost 1 base, J lost 3 bases, and 2 bases stayed unmatched. The CDR3 DNA reads as TGTGCCAGCAGTGAATCGACAGGGAAAGAGACCCAGTACTTC. Amino acid sequence: CASSESTGKETQYF.

The rearrangement uses TRBV7-8 and TRBJ1-2, with D unclear. Trimming removed 3 bases at V and 5 bases at J, with 10 bases between. This CDR3 has 13 amino acids. Germline loops: CDR1 SGHVS, CDR2 FQNEAQ. The CDR3 nucleotides read TGTGCCAGCAGCTTCGCCTCGGGGTATGGCTACACCTTC. It codes for CASSFASGYGYTF.

This chain links TRBV10-3 with TRBJ2-7; 13 bases fit TRBD2. The J segment lost 5 bases and the V segment lost 6 bases, leaving 4 bases of the junction unmatched. The CDR3 has 14 residues. Germline V gene lookup returns CDR1 ENHRY and CDR2 SYGVKD. DNA for the CDR3: TGTGCCATCAGGGCCGGGACTAGCGGGAACGAGCAGTACTTC. Amino acids: CAIRAGTSGNEQYF.

The genes are TRBV30 and TRBJ1-1, with unresolved D. Trimming took off 0 bases at V and 1 base at J, with 6 bases between the two ends. CDR1 is GTSNPN, CDR2 SVGIG, per germline (reference sequence). CDR3 length: 13 residues. The CDR3 DNA sequence: TGTGCCTGGAGTGTAGACTGGAACACTGAAGCTTTCTTT. Its protein product is CAWSVDWNTEAFF.

In its sample, this clone was seen once. V usage is TRBV5-6 and J usage is TRBJ1-2, with 9 bases identical to TRBD1. Per the germline V gene, CDR1 is SGHDT and CDR2 is YYEEEE. V lost 5 bases to trimming and J lost 8 bases; unmatched junction nucleotides: 10. This CDR3 is 14 amino acids long. The CDR3 DNA follows: TGTGCCAGCAGGAAAACAGGGGGCGCGATCGGCTACACCTTC. Its protein is CASRKTGGAIGYTF.

This chain uses TRBV9 with TRBJ2-6, with D perhaps TRBD1 (5 bases). The CDR3 length is 15 residues. CDR1 is SGDLS and CDR2 is YYNGEE in the germline V gene. The ends were cut back, 0 bases at V and 2 bases at J, with 6 bases in the middle. The CDR3 DNA reads as TGTGCCAGCAGCGTAGAGGGGACTGGGGCCAACGTCCTGACTTTC. Amino acid sequence: CASSVEGTGANVLTF.

Notes on this clone: The sample carries other DNA sequences with the same CDR3. The V call is TRBV6-5, the J call TRBJ1-2, with 7 bases lining up with TRBD1. This CDR3 comprises 13 residues. Germline V gene sequence: CDR1 MNHEY, CDR2 SVGAGI. V gave up 6 bases and J gave up 4 bases; unmatched junction bases: 5. The CDR3 DNA reads TGTGCCAGCAGCCCGACAGGGACCTATGGCTACACCTTC. This translates into CASSPTGTYGYTF.

A remark on this clone: At the DNA level, this CDR3 is encoded by other sequences in the same sample as well. V is TRBV30 and J is TRBJ1-5, with D maybe TRBD1 (5 bases). V was trimmed by 1 base and J by 4 bases, leaving 11 bases between them. The V gene's germline CDR1 is GTSNPN and CDR2 SVGIG (reference sequence). The CDR3 loop spans 14 amino acids. CDR3 sequence (DNA): TGTGCCTGGAGTGGCACGGGGGGTAATCAGCCCCAGCATTTT. Encoded protein: CAWSGTGGNQPQHF.

This clone was observed a single time. This sequence joins TRBV30 and TRBJ2-7, with D unresolved. The V gene's germline CDR1 is GTSNPN and CDR2 SVGIG (reference sequence). CDR3 length: 13 residues. Trimming cost V 5 bases and J 5 bases, with 16 bases left between them. For the CDR3, the DNA is TGTGCCTGGGCAGGCTCGCCTTTCCACGAGCAGTACTTC. The encoded protein is CAWAGSPFHEQYF.

V and J are TRBV9 and TRBJ1-2, with 8 bases fitting TRBD1. V was clipped by 4 bases and J by 6 bases; unmatched bases: 5. Germline V gene data show CDR1 as SGDLS and CDR2 as YYNGEE. The CDR3 extends over 13 amino acids. The CDR3 bases are TGTGCCAGCAGCCGGACAGGGAGGGATGGCTACACCTTC. It yields the protein CASSRTGRDGYTF.

This chain links TRBV4-1 with TRBJ1-6; the match to TRBD1 covers 7 bases. The CDR3 contains 14 residues. Losses at the gene ends were 4 bases for V and 7 bases for J; bases not matched to a gene: 4. Germline values: CDR1 MGHRA, CDR2 YSYEKL. As DNA, the CDR3 is TGCGCCAGCAGCCCGGGACAGCCAAATTCACCCCTCCACTTT. Its protein is CASSPGQPNSPLHF.

The V gene is TRBV14, the J gene TRBJ1-1; D is unresolved. The CDR3 is made up of 13 amino acids. Germline CDR1 is SGHDN and CDR2 is FVKESK. V dropped 4 bases and J dropped 6 bases, with 12 bases sitting between them. In DNA form, the CDR3 reads TGTGCCAGCAGCCTTTCTATTAACGCTGAAGCTTTCTTT. Its protein is CASSLSINAEAFF.

The chain joins TRBV28 to TRBJ1-6, with no clear D. CDR3 length: 17 residues. V lost 4 bases to trimming and J lost 0 bases, with 13 bases between them. Germline V gives CDR1 MDHEN, CDR2 SYDVKM. The CDR3 sequence is CASSSPSESSYNSPLHF. CDR3 nucleotide sequence: TGTGCCAGCAGTTCCCCTTCTGAGAGCTCCTATAATTCACCCCTCCACTTT.

V is TRBV13 and J is TRBJ2-5; possible D gene TRBD2, 6 bases. The CDR3 is 15 residues long. V shed 5 bases and J shed 5 bases, with 18 bases lying between them. CDR1 is PRHDT and CDR2 is FYEKMQ in the germline V gene (reference sequence). CDR3 in amino acids: CASSGGTGVGETQYF. As DNA, the CDR3 is TGTGCCAGCAGCGGGGGGACGGGGGTGGGGGAGACCCAGTACTTC.

The chain is built from TRBV9 and TRBJ2-3; 8 bases match TRBD1. Germline lookup yields CDR1 SGDLS and CDR2 YYNGEE. The CDR3 contains 15 residues. V shed 4 bases, J shed 4 bases, and the junction held 8 bases outside the gene matches. The CDR3 loop reads CASSTQGQGSDTQYF. CDR3 coding DNA: TGTGCCAGCAGCACACAAGGACAGGGCTCAGATACGCAGTATTTT.

The chain couples TRBV7-6 to TRBJ2-3; D not certain. The germline gives CDR1 SGHVS, CDR2 FNYEAQ. This CDR3 has 15 residues. Between the trimmed V and J ends, which lost 1 base and 0 bases, there was a span of 8 bases. The CDR3 DNA is TGTGCCAGCAGCTTAGGCGGATTGAGCACAGATACGCAGTATTTT. This encodes CASSLGGLSTDTQYF.

This chain connects TRBV29-1 to TRBJ2-1, with a tentative D call TRBD2 (6 bases). This CDR3 is 11 amino acids long. Trimming took off 4 bases at V and 5 bases at J, with 6 bases between the two ends. Germline values: CDR1 SQVTM, CDR2 ANQGSEA. The CDR3 bases are TGCAGCGTTGCGGGGGACAATGAGCAGTTCTTC. Amino acid sequence: CSVAGDNEQFF.

The chain has TRBV5-6 and TRBJ1-2; D unclear. Germline V CDR1 and CDR2: SGHDT, YYEEEE. This CDR3 region has 13 residues. The V gene lost 1 base and the J gene lost 4 bases, with 8 bases spanning the gap. CDR3 amino acids: CASSLRRSYGYTF. Written as DNA, the CDR3 is TGTGCCAGCAGCTTGAGGCGGAGCTATGGCTACACCTTC.

V and J are TRBV6-1 and TRBJ1-5; no clear D. Per germline, CDR1 MNHNS and CDR2 SASEGT. The V and J ends lost 5 bases and 3 bases respectively, with 11 bases between them. The CDR3 sequence is 14 residues long. Here the CDR3 reads CASSQDGDNQPQHF. CDR3 nucleotides: TGTGCCAGCAGTCAGGACGGGGACAATCAGCCCCAGCATTTT.

This rearrangement joins TRBV4-2 to TRBJ2-1; TRBD2 matches at 10 bases. V trimming: 3 bases; J trimming: 4 bases; junction bases outside the gene matches: 6. The CDR3 loop spans 16 amino acids. Germline CDR1 is LGHNA and CDR2 is YNFKEQ. The CDR3 here is CASSHAGTSVYNEQFF. The CDR3 DNA reads TGTGCCAGCAGCCACGCCGGGACTAGCGTGTACAATGAGCAGTTCTTC.

This clone was picked up one time. This rearrangement joins TRBV7-6 to TRBJ2-5; 8 nucleotides align to TRBD1. The last part of the DNA fits TRBJ2-7 better; the J call may be wrong. The CDR3 length is 14 residues. Germline-derived CDR1 and CDR2 are SGHVS and FNYEAQ. The DNA of the CDR3 is TGTGCCAGCGGAGGACAGGGTATTCTCCACGAGCAGTACTTC. This codes for CASGGQGILHEQYF.

CDR3 DNA sequence: TGTGCCTGGAGTGTAACAGGGCCCGACGGCTACACCTTC. As protein: CAWSVTGPDGYTF. This rearrangement joins TRBV30 to TRBJ1-2, with D perhaps TRBD1 (6 bases). This CDR3 spans 13 amino acids. Germline V lookup: CDR1 GTSNPN, CDR2 SVGIG (reference sequence). The V end was cut by 0 bases, the J end by 8 bases, with 13 bases between. Complete variable domain (other parts from reference TRBV30 and TRBJ1-2): SQTIHQWPATLVQPVGSPLSLECTVEGTSNPNLYWYRQAAGRGLQLLFYSVGIGQISSEVPQNLSASRPQDRQFILSSKKLLLSDSGFYLCAWSVTGPDGYTFGSGTRLTVV.

This clone was picked up a small number of times. V usage is TRBV9 and J usage is TRBJ2-6, with D perhaps TRBD1 (6 bases). Trimming left V 4 bases short and J 2 bases short, with 16 bases between. The CDR3 runs 17 residues. Germline V lookup: CDR1 SGDLS, CDR2 YYNGEE. The CDR3 nucleotides read TGTGCCAGCAGCTCACAGGGTCGAGGCACTGGGGCCAACGTCCTGACTTTC. The encoded protein is CASSSQGRGTGANVLTF. Complete variable domain (other parts from reference TRBV9 and TRBJ2-6): DSGVTQTPKHLITATGQRVTLRCSPRSGDLSVYWYQQSLDQGLQFLIQYYNGEERAKGNILERFSAQQFPDLHSELNLSSLELGDSALYFCASSSQGRGTGANVLTFGAGSRLTVL.

This clone was seen more than once but under ten times. V usage is TRBV25-1 and J usage is TRBJ2-3; TRBD2 agrees at 12 bases. This CDR3 is 14 amino acids long. Germline V gene lookup returns CDR1 MGHDK and CDR2 SYGVNS. V lost 4 bases, J lost 4 bases, and 0 bases stayed unmatched. CDR3 nucleotides: TGTGCCAGCAGTGGACTAGCGGGAGCAGATACGCAGTATTTT. Its translation: CASSGLAGADTQYF.

J is TRBJ2-3 and V is TRBV30; 7 nucleotides line up with TRBD1. Trimming cost V 5 bases and J 4 bases; bases outside gene matches: 3. The CDR3 loop spans 12 amino acids. The germline V gene encodes CDR1 GTSNPN and CDR2 SVGIG (reference sequence). CDR3 coding DNA: TGTGCCTGGTCGGGACAGTCAGATACGCAGTATTTT. Its protein product is CAWSGQSDTQYF.